These 20 T cell receptor beta chains were sequenced from one sample in a study of blood T cell repertoires in COVID-19. The method was immunoSEQ multiplex PCR; TCRdb's version includes in-frame clones alone and lacks a portion of them. This sample has roughly 250,000 clones, with approximately 85% found just once. Sequencing was done on a sample of peripheral blood. The receptors stem from a human donor with COVID-19, enrolled during active disease. The donor label of this sample is uncertain.

The rearrangement uses TRBV4-1 and TRBJ1-2, with a weak D call TRBD1 (5 bases). The germline V gene has CDR1 MGHRA and CDR2 YSYEKL. The CDR3 is 14 residues long. The ends were cut back, 1 base at V and 3 bases at J, with 9 bases in the middle. The CDR3 here is CASSQVRGDYGYTF. The CDR3 bases are TGCGCCAGCAGCCAAGTGCGGGGGGACTATGGCTACACCTTC.

In nucleotides, the CDR3 is TGCGCCAGCAGCTTGGACGTGGGGCTGGACGAAAAACTGTTTTTT. It is translated as CASSLDVGLDEKLFF. The rearrangement joins TRBV5-1 to TRBJ1-4; the D gene is possibly TRBD1 (5 bases). The CDR3 runs 15 residues. V was cut by 0 bases and J by 8 bases, with 14 bases left in between. The germline V gene has CDR1 SGHRS and CDR2 YFSETQ.

The genes are TRBV29-1 and TRBJ1-1, with D unclear. The CDR3 covers 13 residues. Trimming pared 6 bases from V and 4 bases from J, leaving 15 bases between. Germline-derived CDR1 and CDR2 are SQVTM and ANQGSEA. CDR3 sequence reads: CSVHRPLSTEAFF. As DNA, the CDR3 is TGCAGCGTCCACAGACCCCTGAGCACTGAAGCTTTCTTT.

The rearrangement links TRBV30 to TRBJ1-1; TRBD1 aligns across 7 bases. The CDR3 is 12 amino acids. The junction had 3 bases not matched to a gene; V was cut back by 7 bases and J by 1 base. Germline-derived CDR1 and CDR2 are GTSNPN and SVGIG (reference sequence). The DNA for the CDR3 is TGTGCCTTCGGACAGGCGAACACTGAAGCTTTCTTT. Protein sequence: CAFGQANTEAFF.

The chain links TRBV6-6 to TRBJ1-1; D is unresolved. The ends were cut back, 5 bases at V and 0 bases at J, with 10 bases in the middle. The germline V gene has CDR1 MNHNY and CDR2 SVGAGI (reference sequence). The CDR3 loop spans 14 amino acids. CDR3 sequence: CASSARSMNTEAFF. DNA for the CDR3: TGTGCCAGCAGTGCCCGGAGCATGAACACTGAAGCTTTCTTT.

The J gene is TRBJ2-7, the V gene TRBV3-1 (or the pseudogene TRBV3-2); TRBD2 matches 8 bases. The ends lost 1 base at V and 2 bases at J; junction bases unmatched: 10. Germline V gene sequence: CDR1 LGHDT, CDR2 YNNKEL (reference sequence). This CDR3 is 17 amino acids long. The CDR3 nucleotides are TGTGCCAGCAGCCAAGGGATGTTAGCGGGACTGCCCTACGAGCAGTACTTC. This sequence encodes CASSQGMLAGLPYEQYF.

The chain uses TRBV6-8 and TRBJ2-3; 14 positions agree with TRBD2. V was pared by 5 bases and J by 6 bases, with 7 bases of the junction left unmatched. The CDR3 is made up of 16 amino acids. The germline V gene encodes CDR1 MNHGY and CDR2 SAAAGT. In DNA form, the CDR3 reads TGTGCCAGCAGTCAGGGGACTAGCGGGAGTGGGGATACGCAGTATTTT. It specifies CASSQGTSGSGDTQYF.

The chain carries TRBV28 and TRBJ2-2, with a tentative D call TRBD2 (5 bases). The CDR3 covers 14 residues. V was pared by 6 bases and J by 4 bases, with 12 bases between. Per germline, CDR1 MDHEN and CDR2 SYDVKM. CDR3 amino acids: CASRRSSLTGELFF. CDR3 sequence (DNA): TGTGCCAGCAGGCGATCTAGCCTCACCGGGGAGCTGTTTTTT.

This clone was detected once. This sequence joins TRBV13 and TRBJ2-1; 8 bases fit TRBD1. V was clipped by 4 bases and J by 9 bases; unmatched bases: 2. Germline CDR1 PRHDT, CDR2 FYEKMQ (reference sequence). The CDR3 is made up of 12 amino acids. Here the CDR3 DNA reads TGTGCCAGCAGCTACACAGGGGGTGAGCAGTTCTTC. Translated, it gives CASSYTGGEQFF.

This chain joins TRBV28 and TRBJ1-2, with 9 nucleotides matching TRBD1. Germline loops: CDR1 MDHEN, CDR2 SYDVKM. The CDR3 covers 13 residues. In DNA form, the CDR3 reads TGTGCGATTCCGGGACAGGGCATCTATGGCTACACCTTC. It yields the protein CAIPGQGIYGYTF.

The CDR3 nucleotides are TGCGCCAGCAGCCTAACCGGACAGGGGTGGTCTGAAGCTTTCTTT. Its translation is CASSLTGQGWSEAFF. The chain joins TRBV5-1 to TRBJ1-1; 9 nucleotides align to TRBD1. Looked up from germline, CDR1 is SGHRS and CDR2 is YFSETQ. The CDR3 extends over 15 amino acids. V gave up 4 bases and J gave up 6 bases; unmatched junction bases: 10.

V gene TRBV7-3 combines with J gene TRBJ1-5; D possibly corresponds to TRBD1 (6 bases). Germline assignment: CDR1 SGHTA and CDR2 FQGTGA. The ends were cut back, 1 base at V and 6 bases at J, with 13 bases in the middle. The CDR3 contains 15 residues. The CDR3 DNA reads TGTGCCAGCAGCTTAAACGGGGGGGCAGGTCAGCCCCAGCATTTT. This codes for CASSLNGGAGQPQHF.

This clone has a handful of counts. V and J are TRBV7-8 and TRBJ1-5; weak D call: TRBD1 (5 bases). This CDR3 comprises 15 residues. V was pared by 5 bases and J by 4 bases, with 15 bases between. The germline gives CDR1 SGHVS, CDR2 FQNEAQ. CDR3 sequence reads: CASSHDRIRNQPQHF. Here the CDR3 DNA reads TGTGCCAGCAGCCACGACAGAATAAGGAATCAGCCCCAGCATTTT.

The V call is TRBV30, the J call TRBJ1-1, with D maybe TRBD1 (5 bases). The CDR3 loop spans 13 amino acids. Trimming cost V 7 bases and J 4 bases, with 16 bases left between them. Germline lookup yields CDR1 GTSNPN and CDR2 SVGIG (reference sequence). The CDR3 nucleotides read TGTGCCTACGGTGCGGGGGTGGCCACTGAAGCTTTCTTT. The encoded protein is CAYGAGVATEAFF.

This clone was recorded only once. The chain uses TRBV7-2 and TRBJ1-5, with D unclear. The length of the CDR3 is 15 residues. The germline V gene encodes CDR1 SGHTA and CDR2 FQGNSA. V lost 1 base and J lost 2, with 9 bases in between. CDR3 sequence reads: CASSLGGGGNQPQHF. DNA for the CDR3: TGTGCCAGCAGCTTAGGCGGCGGGGGCAATCAGCCCCAGCATTTT.

This sequence joins TRBV9 and TRBJ2-5; TRBD2 matches 7 bases. This CDR3 is built from 16 residues. From germline, CDR1 is SGDLS and CDR2 YYNGEE. V dropped 0 bases and J dropped 0; count of bases not matched to a gene: 5. The CDR3 coding sequence is TGTGCCAGCAGCGTAGGTGGGGGAGGGTACCAAGAGACCCAGTACTTC. Translation gives CASSVGGGGYQETQYF.

The J gene is TRBJ1-2, the V gene TRBV7-9; D is perhaps TRBD1 (6 bases). This CDR3 comprises 16 residues. The V end was cut by 1 base, the J end by 4 bases, with 16 bases between. Germline V CDR1 and CDR2: SEHNR, FQNEAQ (reference sequence). CDR3 amino acids: CASSLGGPQELYGYTF. For the CDR3, the DNA is TGTGCCAGCAGCTTAGGGGGGCCGCAGGAACTCTATGGCTACACCTTC.

The CDR3 is CASSLVSGVEQYF. DNA for the CDR3: TGTGCCAGCAGTTTAGTGTCGGGGGTCGAGCAGTACTTC. The genes are TRBV12-3 or TRBV12-4 and TRBJ2-7; D might be TRBD2 (6 bases). Trimming shortened V by 1 base and J by 6 bases, and 10 bases separated the two germline ends. The CDR3 has 13 amino acids.

V and J are TRBV7-9 and TRBJ2-7; TRBD1 matches at 10 bases. This CDR3 has 15 residues. The V gene end was trimmed by 3 bases and the J gene end by 6 bases; junction bases not matched to a gene: 8. The V gene's germline CDR1 is SEHNR and CDR2 FQNEAQ (reference sequence). CDR3 in amino acids: CASSFWGQGSPEQYF. In DNA form, the CDR3 reads TGTGCCAGCAGCTTTTGGGGACAGGGGTCCCCCGAGCAGTACTTC.

The chain links TRBV5-1 to TRBJ1-1; TRBD1 is a possible D gene (6 bases). The CDR3 extends over 15 amino acids. Germline CDR1 and CDR2: SGHRS and YFSETQ. V was clipped by 1 base and J by 4 bases, with 14 bases between them. The CDR3 nucleotides read TGCGCCAGCAGCTTGTTAGGGGGGGAGGTCACTGAAGCTTTCTTT. Encoded protein: CASSLLGGEVTEAFF.